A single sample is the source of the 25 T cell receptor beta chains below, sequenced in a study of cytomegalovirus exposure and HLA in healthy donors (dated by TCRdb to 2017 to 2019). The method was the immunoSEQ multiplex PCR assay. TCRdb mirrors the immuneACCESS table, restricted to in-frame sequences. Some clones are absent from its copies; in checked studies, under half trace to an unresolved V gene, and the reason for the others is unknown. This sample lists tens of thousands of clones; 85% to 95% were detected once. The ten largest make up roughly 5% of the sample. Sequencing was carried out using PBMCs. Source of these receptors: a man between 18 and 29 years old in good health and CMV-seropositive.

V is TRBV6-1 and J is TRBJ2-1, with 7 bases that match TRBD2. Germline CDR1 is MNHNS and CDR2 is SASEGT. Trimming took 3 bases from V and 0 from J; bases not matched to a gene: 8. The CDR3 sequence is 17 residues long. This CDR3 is CASSDPPTSRSYNEQFF. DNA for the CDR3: TGTGCCAGCAGTGACCCCCCGACTAGCCGCTCCTACAATGAGCAGTTCTTC.

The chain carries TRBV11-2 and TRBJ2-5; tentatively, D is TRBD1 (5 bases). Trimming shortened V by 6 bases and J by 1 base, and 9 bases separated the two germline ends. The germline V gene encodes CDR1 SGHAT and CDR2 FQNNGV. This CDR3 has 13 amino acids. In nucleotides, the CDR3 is TGTGCCAGCAGACGACAGACCCAAGAGACCCAGTACTTC. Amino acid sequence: CASRRQTQETQYF.

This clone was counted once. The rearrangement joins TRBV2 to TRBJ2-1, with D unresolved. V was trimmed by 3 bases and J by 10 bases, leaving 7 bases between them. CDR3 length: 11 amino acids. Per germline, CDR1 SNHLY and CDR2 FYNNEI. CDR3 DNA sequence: TGTGCCAGCAGTGACGGCAGGGAGCAGTTCTTC. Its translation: CASSDGREQFF.

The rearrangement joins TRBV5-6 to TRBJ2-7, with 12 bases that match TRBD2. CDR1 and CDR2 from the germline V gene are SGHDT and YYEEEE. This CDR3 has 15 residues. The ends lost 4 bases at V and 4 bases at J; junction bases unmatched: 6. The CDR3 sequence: CASSPQTSGRYEQYF. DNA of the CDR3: TGTGCCAGCAGCCCTCAGACTAGCGGGAGATACGAGCAGTACTTC.

For the CDR3, the DNA is TGTGCCAGCAGTGAAGCTAGCGGGAGAGCAGATACGCAGTATTTT. Its protein product is CASSEASGRADTQYF. This rearrangement joins TRBV2 to TRBJ2-3; the match to TRBD2 covers 9 bases. The CDR3 is 15 amino acids. J gave up 4 bases and V 0 bases, and 2 bases lay outside the gene matches. CDR1 and CDR2 (germline): SNHLY, FYNNEI.

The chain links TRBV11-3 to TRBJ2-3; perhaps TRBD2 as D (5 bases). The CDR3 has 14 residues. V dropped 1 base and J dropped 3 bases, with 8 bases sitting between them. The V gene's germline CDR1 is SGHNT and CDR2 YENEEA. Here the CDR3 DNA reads TGTGCCAGCAGCTTAGCGAGAGGGACAGATACGCAGTATTTT. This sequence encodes CASSLARGTDTQYF.

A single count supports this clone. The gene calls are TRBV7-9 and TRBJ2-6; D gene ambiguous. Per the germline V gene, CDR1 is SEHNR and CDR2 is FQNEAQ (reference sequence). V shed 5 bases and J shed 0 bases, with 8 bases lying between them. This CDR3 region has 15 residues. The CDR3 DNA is TGTGCCAGCAGCCGAACAAGCTCTGGGGCCAACGTCCTGACTTTC. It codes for CASSRTSSGANVLTF.

CDR3 nucleotide sequence: TGCAGCGTTGAGGGGACAGGGAACACTGAAGCTTTCTTT. This codes for CSVEGTGNTEAFF. The rearrangement uses TRBV29-1 and TRBJ1-1, with 8 bases fitting TRBD1. This CDR3 spans 13 amino acids. With 3 bases clipped from V and 1 base from J, the junction kept 1 base outside the gene matches. The germline CDR1 and CDR2 sequences are SQVTM and ANQGSEA. Drawing the rest from reference TRBV29-1 and TRBJ1-1, the complete variable domain is SAVISQKPSRDICQRGTSLTIQCQVDSQVTMMFWYRQQPGQSLTLIATANQGSEATYESGFVIDKFPISRPNLTFSTLTVSNMSPEDSSIYLCSVEGTGNTEAFFGQGTRLTVV.

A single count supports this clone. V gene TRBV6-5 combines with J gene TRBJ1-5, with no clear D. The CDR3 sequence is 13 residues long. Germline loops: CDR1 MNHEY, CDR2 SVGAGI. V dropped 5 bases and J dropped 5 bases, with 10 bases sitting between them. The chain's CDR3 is CASSPRVDQPQHF. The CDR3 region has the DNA TGTGCCAGCAGTCCACGCGTGGATCAGCCCCAGCATTTT.

CDR3 sequence: CAIGSGTSGSTDTQYF. CDR3 bases: TGTGCCATCGGGTCCGGGACTAGCGGGAGTACAGATACGCAGTATTTT. The V gene is TRBV10-3, the J gene TRBJ2-3; 14 bases are shared with TRBD2. V trimming: 8 bases; J trimming: 3 bases; junction bases outside the gene matches: 7. Germline-derived CDR1 and CDR2 are ENHRY and SYGVKD. The CDR3 is 16 amino acids.

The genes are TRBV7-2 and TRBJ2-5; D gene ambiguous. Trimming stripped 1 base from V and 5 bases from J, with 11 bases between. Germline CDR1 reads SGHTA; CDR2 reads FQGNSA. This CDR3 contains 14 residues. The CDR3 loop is CASSLGFVTETQYF. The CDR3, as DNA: TGTGCCAGCAGCTTAGGATTCGTGACTGAGACCCAGTACTTC.

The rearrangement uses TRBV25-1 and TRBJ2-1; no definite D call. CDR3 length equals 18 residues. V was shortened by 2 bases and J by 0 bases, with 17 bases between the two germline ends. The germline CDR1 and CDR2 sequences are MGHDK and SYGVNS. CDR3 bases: TGTGCCAGCAGTGAAGTCATTCAACACGATAACTCCTACAATGAGCAGTTCTTC. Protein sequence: CASSEVIQHDNSYNEQFF.

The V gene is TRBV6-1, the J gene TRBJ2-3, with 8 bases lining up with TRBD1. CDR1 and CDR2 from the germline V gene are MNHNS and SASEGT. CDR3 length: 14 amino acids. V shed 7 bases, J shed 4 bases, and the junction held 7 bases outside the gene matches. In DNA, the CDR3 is TGTGCCAGCAACTACAGGGGGGAGTCAGATACGCAGTATTTT. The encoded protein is CASNYRGESDTQYF.

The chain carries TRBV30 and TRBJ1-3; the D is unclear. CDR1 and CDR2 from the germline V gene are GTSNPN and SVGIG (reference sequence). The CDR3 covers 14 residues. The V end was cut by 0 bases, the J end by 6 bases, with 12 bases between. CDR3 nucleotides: TGTGCCTGGAGTGTGGCGGCCAAGGCAAACACCATATATTTT. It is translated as CAWSVAAKANTIYF.

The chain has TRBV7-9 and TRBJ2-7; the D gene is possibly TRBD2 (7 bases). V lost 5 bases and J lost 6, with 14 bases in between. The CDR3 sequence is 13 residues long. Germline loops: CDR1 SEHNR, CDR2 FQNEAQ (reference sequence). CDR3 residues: CASSTGGLGEQYF. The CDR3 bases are TGTGCCAGCAGCACCGGGGGGCTAGGCGAGCAGTACTTC. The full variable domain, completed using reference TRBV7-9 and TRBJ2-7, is DTGVSQNPRHKITKRGQNVTFRCDPISEHNRLYWYRQTLGQGPEFLTYFQNEAQLEKSRLLSDRFSAERPKGSFSTLEIQRTEQGDSAMYLCASSTGGLGEQYFGPGTRLTVT.

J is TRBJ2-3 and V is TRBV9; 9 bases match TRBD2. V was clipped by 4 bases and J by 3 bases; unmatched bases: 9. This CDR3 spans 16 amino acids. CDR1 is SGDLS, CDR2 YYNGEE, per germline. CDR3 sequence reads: CASSPQAGGGTDTQYF. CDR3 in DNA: TGTGCCAGCAGCCCCCAGGCGGGAGGGGGAACAGATACGCAGTATTTT.

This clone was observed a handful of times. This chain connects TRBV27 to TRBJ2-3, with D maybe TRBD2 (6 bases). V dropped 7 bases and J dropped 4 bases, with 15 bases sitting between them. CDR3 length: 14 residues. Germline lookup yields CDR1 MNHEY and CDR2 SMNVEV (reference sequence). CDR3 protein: CASTRAGPADTQYF. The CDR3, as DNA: TGTGCCAGCACTCGAGCGGGCCCTGCAGATACGCAGTATTTT.

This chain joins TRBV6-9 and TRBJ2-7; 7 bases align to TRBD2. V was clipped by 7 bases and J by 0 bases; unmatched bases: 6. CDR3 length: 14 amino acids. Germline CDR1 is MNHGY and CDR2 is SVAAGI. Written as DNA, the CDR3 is TGTGCCAGCAAGAAGCGGGATATCTCCTACGAGCAGTACTTC. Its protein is CASKKRDISYEQYF.

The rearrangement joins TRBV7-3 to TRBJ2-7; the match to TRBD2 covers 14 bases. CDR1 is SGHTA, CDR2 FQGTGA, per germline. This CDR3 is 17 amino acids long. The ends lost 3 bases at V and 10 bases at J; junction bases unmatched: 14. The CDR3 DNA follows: TGTGCCAGCAGCTTGGGTGGGGGACTAGCGGGAGAATCGGAACAGTACTTC. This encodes CASSLGGGLAGESEQYF.

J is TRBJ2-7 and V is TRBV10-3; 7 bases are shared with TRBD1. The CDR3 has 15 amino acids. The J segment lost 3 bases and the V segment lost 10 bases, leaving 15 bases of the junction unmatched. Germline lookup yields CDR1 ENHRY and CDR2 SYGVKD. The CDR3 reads CATADRDSEFYEQYF. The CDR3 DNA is TGTGCCACCGCCGACAGGGATAGCGAGTTCTACGAGCAGTACTTC.

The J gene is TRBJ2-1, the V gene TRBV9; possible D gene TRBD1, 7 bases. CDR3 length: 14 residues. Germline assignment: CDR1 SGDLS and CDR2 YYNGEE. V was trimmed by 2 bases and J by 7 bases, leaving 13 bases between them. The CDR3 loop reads CASSVSSGGNEQFF. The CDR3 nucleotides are TGTGCCAGCAGCGTCAGCTCAGGGGGGAATGAGCAGTTCTTC. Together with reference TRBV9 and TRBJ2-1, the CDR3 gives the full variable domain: DSGVTQTPKHLITATGQRVTLRCSPRSGDLSVYWYQQSLDQGLQFLIQYYNGEERAKGNILERFSAQQFPDLHSELNLSSLELGDSALYFCASSVSSGGNEQFFGPGTRLTVL.

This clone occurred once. This chain's CDR3 is CASSPDSAREDNEQFF. The DNA of the CDR3 is TGCGCCAGCAGCCCTGATTCGGCGCGGGAGGACAATGAGCAGTTCTTC. The chain has TRBV4-1 and TRBJ2-1, with 8 bases identical to TRBD2. Germline trimming cut 4 bases from V and 5 bases from J; bases unmatched to any gene: 10. The CDR3 totals 16 residues. Germline CDR1 MGHRA, CDR2 YSYEKL.

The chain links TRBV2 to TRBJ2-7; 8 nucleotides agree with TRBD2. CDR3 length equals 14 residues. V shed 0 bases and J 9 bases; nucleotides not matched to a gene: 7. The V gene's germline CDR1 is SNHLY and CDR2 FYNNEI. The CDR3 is CASSEAVGLAGQYF. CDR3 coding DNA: TGTGCCAGCAGTGAAGCCGTAGGACTAGCAGGGCAGTACTTC.

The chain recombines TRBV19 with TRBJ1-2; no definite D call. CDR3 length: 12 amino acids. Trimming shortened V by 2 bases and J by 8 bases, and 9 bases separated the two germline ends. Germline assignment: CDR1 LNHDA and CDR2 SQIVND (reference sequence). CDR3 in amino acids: CASSILSGGYTF. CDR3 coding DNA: TGTGCCAGTAGTATATTATCAGGAGGCTACACCTTC.

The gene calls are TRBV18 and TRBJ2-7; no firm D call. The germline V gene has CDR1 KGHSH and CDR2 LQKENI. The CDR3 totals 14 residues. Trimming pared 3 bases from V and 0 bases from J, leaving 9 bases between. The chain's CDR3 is CASSPTESSYEQYF. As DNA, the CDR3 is TGTGCCAGCTCACCGACGGAGAGCTCCTACGAGCAGTACTTC.